This passage covers 9 T cell receptor beta chains from one sample sequenced in a study of OX40 agonist ivuxolimab in advanced cancers. Library construction relied on the immunoSEQ multiplex PCR assay. The source is immuneACCESS, and TCRdb retained only in-frame sequences with V and J called. Part of the clones is not carried over; for the studies checked, unresolved V genes explain less than half of this, and the remainder is unexplained. The sample profile shows about 90,000 clones; about nine tenths of them were found once. The ten top clones hold around 0.34% of the sample. The sample in question was CD4+ or CD8+ T cells sorted from blood, obtained in a trial of the OX40 agonist ivuxolimab. The receptors derive from an adult with an advanced solid tumor such as melanoma, head and neck, liver or kidney cancer.

This chain links TRBV19 with TRBJ2-5; 7 nucleotides match TRBD2. Trimming removed 3 bases from V and 4 bases from J; junction bases left unmatched: 11. Germline V CDR1 and CDR2: LNHDA, SQIVND (reference sequence). This CDR3 spans 16 amino acids. CDR3 sequence reads: CASSIGLSGSVETQYF. The CDR3 region has the DNA TGTGCCAGTAGTATCGGGCTTAGCGGGTCCGTAGAGACCCAGTACTTC.

The chain joins TRBV5-1 to TRBJ2-6, with D uncertain. Germline assignment: CDR1 SGHRS and CDR2 YFSETQ. Trimming stripped 0 bases from V and 0 bases from J, with 4 bases between. This CDR3 contains 15 residues. Written as DNA, the CDR3 is TGCGCCAGCAGCTTGGGACACTCTGGGGCCAACGTCCTGACTTTC. Translation gives CASSLGHSGANVLTF. The variable domain in full, with the rest retrieved from reference TRBV5-1 and TRBJ2-6, is KAGVTQTPRYLIKTRGQQVTLSCSPISGHRSVSWYQQTPGQGLQFLFEYFSETQRNKGNFPGRFSGRQFSNSRSEMNVSTLELGDSALYLCASSLGHSGANVLTFGAGSRLTVL.

The rearrangement uses TRBV4-3 and TRBJ1-2, with unresolved D. Germline CDR1 is LGHNA and CDR2 is YSLEER. The CDR3 has 14 residues. Between the trimmed V and J ends, which lost 6 bases and 4 bases, there was a span of 15 bases. In DNA, the CDR3 is TGCGCCAGCAGTCCCGACACGTCGATCTATGGCTACACCTTC. Translation gives CASSPDTSIYGYTF.

The chain couples TRBV12-5 to TRBJ2-7; D ambiguous. The CDR3 is 14 amino acids. In germline, CDR1 is LGHNT, CDR2 FRNRAP. The V end lost 3 bases, the J end lost 1 base, and 10 bases lay between the germline ends. The CDR3 here is CASGFPPKSYEQYF. CDR3 bases: TGTGCTAGTGGTTTTCCCCCAAAGTCCTACGAGCAGTACTTC.

Written as DNA, the CDR3 is TGTGCCAGCAGCTTAGGTGTCACAGATACGCAGTATTTT. It encodes CASSLGVTDTQYF. J is TRBJ2-3 and V is TRBV7-2; D ambiguous. The CDR3 loop spans 13 amino acids. V was shortened by 1 base and J by 2 bases, with 4 bases between the two germline ends. CDR1 and CDR2 (germline): SGHTA, FQGNSA.

The chain carries TRBV7-2 and TRBJ1-5, with D unclear. Germline CDR1 SGHTA, CDR2 FQGNSA. The ends were cut back, 1 base at V and 4 bases at J, with 8 bases in the middle. This CDR3 comprises 14 residues. This chain's CDR3 is CASSLGHSNQPQHF. CDR3 sequence (DNA): TGTGCCAGCAGCTTAGGGCACTCTAATCAGCCCCAGCATTTT. The complete variable domain, with remaining parts taken from reference TRBV7-2 and TRBJ1-5, reads GAGVSQSPSNKVTEKGKDVELRCDPISGHTALYWYRQSLGQGLEFLIYFQGNSAPDKSGLPSDRFSAERTGGSVSTLTIQRTQQEDSAVYLCASSLGHSNQPQHFGDGTRLSIL.

The genes are TRBV7-2 and TRBJ2-2, with 10 bases identical to TRBD2. Germline V gene data show CDR1 as SGHTA and CDR2 as FQGNSA. The V and J ends lost 5 bases and 2 bases, in that order; junction bases with no gene match: 8. The length of the CDR3 is 17 residues. CDR3 sequence reads: CASSLPRLAGNTGELFF. Written as DNA, the CDR3 is TGTGCCAGCAGCCTCCCAAGACTAGCGGGCAACACCGGGGAGCTGTTTTTT.

Comment on this clone: No DNA is shown, since the ends of the CDR3 on it are uncertain; the CDR3 is the one TCRdb lists. The chain is built from TRBV27 and TRBJ1-2. In germline, CDR1 is MNHEY, CDR2 SMNVEV (reference sequence). The CDR3 adds up to 14 amino acids, both ends counted. The CDR3 is CASSTSTANYGYTF.

This clone is a singleton in its sample. The gene calls are TRBV14 and TRBJ2-7; the D is unclear. V dropped 4 bases and J dropped 2 bases, with 18 bases sitting between them. There are 16 residues in the CDR3. In germline, CDR1 is SGHDN, CDR2 FVKESK. The CDR3, as DNA: TGTGCCAGCAGCCCTACGACCCAGCCCGGCGCCTACGAGCAGTACTTC. Its protein is CASSPTTQPGAYEQYF.